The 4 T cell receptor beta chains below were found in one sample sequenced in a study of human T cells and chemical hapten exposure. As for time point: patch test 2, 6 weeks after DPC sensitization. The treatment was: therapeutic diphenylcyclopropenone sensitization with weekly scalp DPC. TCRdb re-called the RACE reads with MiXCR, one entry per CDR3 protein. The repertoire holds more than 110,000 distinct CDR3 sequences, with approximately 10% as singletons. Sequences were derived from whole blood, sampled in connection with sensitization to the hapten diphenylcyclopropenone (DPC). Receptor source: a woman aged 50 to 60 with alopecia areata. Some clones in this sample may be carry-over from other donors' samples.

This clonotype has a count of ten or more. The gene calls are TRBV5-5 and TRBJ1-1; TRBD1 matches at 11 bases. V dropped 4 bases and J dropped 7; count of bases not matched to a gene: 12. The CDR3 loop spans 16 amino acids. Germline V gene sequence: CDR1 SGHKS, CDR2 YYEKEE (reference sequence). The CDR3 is CASSQLLLGQGVEAFF. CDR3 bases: TGTGCCAGCAGCCAGTTGCTTCTGGGACAGGGGGTTGAAGCTTTCTTT.

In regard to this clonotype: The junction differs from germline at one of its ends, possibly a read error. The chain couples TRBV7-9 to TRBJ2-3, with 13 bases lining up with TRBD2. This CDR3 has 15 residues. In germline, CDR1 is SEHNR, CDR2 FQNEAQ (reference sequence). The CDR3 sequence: CANSFGLAGADTQYF. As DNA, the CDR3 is TGTGCCAACAGCTTCGGACTAGCGGGAGCAGATACGCAGTATTTT.

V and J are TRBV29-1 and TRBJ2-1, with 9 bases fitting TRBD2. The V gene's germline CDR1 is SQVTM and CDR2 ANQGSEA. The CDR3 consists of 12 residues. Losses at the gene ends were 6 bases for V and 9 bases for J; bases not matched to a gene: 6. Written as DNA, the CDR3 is TGCAGCGTGGGGACTAGCTTTCGTGAGCAGTTCTTC. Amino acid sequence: CSVGTSFREQFF.

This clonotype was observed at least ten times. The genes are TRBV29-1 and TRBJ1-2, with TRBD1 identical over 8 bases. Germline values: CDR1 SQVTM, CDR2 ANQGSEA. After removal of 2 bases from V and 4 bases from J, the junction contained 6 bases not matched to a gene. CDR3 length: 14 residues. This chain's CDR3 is CSVEMDRATYGYTF. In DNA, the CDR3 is TGCAGCGTTGAAATGGACAGGGCGACCTATGGCTACACCTTC.